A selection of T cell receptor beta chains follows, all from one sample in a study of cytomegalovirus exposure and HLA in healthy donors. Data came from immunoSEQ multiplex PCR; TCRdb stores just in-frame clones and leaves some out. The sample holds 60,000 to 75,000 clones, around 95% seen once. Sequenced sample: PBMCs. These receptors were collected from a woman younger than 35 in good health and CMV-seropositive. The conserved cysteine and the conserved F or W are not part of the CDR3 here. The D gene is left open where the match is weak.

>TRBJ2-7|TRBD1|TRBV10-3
AISEGTGVPYEQY
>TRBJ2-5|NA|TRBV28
ASSLFPSDWETQY
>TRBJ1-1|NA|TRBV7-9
ASPPDTEAF
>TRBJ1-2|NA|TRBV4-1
ASSRKWGKAGYEYGYT
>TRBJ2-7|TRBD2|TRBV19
ASSIRKVERGYEQY
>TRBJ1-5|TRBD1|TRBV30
AWSVRSTGEQPQH
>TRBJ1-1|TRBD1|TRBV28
ASSLGQEAF
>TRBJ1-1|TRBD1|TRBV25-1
ATTGTGALNTEAF
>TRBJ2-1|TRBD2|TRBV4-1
ASSQTSGGYEQF
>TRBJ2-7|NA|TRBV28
ASSPTGNYEQY
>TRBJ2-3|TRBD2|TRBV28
ASSPQREGGTDTQY
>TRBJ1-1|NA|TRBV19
ASTINPGIMNTEAF
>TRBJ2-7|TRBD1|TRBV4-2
ASSQADRGFGEQY
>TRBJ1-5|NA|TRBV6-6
ASTERHPNQPQH
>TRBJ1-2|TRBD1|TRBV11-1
ASSHGQDQGYGYT
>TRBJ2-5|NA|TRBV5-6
ASSFGRGEYGETQY
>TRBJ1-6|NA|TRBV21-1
ASRVPKEAPLH
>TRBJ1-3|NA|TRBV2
ASSEHSQGYTIY
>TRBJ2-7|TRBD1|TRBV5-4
ASSPTGTALNEQY
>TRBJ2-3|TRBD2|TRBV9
ASSVIAGGEDTQY
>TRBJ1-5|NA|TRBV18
ASSRTENQPQH
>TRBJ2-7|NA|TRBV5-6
ASSAGQKAYEQY
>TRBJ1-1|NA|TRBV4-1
ASSQRGGLPWSENTEAF
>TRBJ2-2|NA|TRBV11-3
ASSSLRGNGELF
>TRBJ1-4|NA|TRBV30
AWNLGEKLF
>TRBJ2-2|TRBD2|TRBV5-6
ASRPGLAGVNTGELF